This T cell receptor beta chain is drawn from a study of T cell responses to AZD1222 COVID-19 vaccine (dated by TCRdb to the early 2020s). At the level of the whole study: A total of 230 or so trial participants underwent TCR sequencing, of whom 207 received two doses of AZD1222 and around 25 received two doses of the MenACWY control vaccine. Trial participants were enrolled by age into subgroups of 18-55, 56-69 and 70-plus years, and about 150, 27 and 61 TCR-sequenced participants, respectively, were included in these subgroups. Overall study results and their limits: Reportedly, almost half of the unique spike-specific TCRs recognized epitopes lying outside the regions that are mutated in the B.1.351 and B.1.1.7 variants. Conclusions about previously exposed vaccinees are limited, since just a handful of AZD1222 recipients were seropositive for SARS-CoV-2 at baseline. A significant rise in spike-specific TCR breadth and depth was observed after two AZD1222 doses relative to day 0 and relative to MenACWY recipients. The vaccine-associated CD4 TCRs covered the entire spike protein, and the dominant responses fell in regions 160-218 and 743-854. Because no day 14 peak-response samples were available, the repertoires could be characterized only after the peak T cell response. Participants were mostly white British, with more females than males. The authors suggested clonal diversity may have been underestimated. In the small 56-69-year group, the increase in depth fell short of significance, most likely because of low power.

In the case of this clone: Its antigen has not been determined.

The CDR3 regions of human TCRbeta chains were analyzed by immunosequencing. In the paper's pipeline: TCRs in the repertoires were compared against a reference library of SARS-CoV-2-specific TCRs that had been generated with the MIRA antigen-specificity platform. Breadth was defined as the fraction of unique TCRs that were SARS-CoV-2-associated. Depth was defined as the fraction of total T cells that were SARS-CoV-2-associated. Each spike-specific TCR was assigned to its reactive spike region and to a CD4 or CD8 class using the MIRA data. Log10-transformed breadth and depth values were compared by one-way ANOVA with Sidak's multiple comparisons tests. As stored in TCRdb, this immuneACCESS dataset retains in-frame rearrangements with V and J assigned. A fraction of the clones does not appear; measured against another copy, unresolved V genes explain less than half of the discrepancy, and the remainder lacks a known reason. D and trimming come from the DNA, and the V and J calls and clone size come from that table. This sample's listing comprises about 140,000 clones. Around 2.2% of the sample is taken by the ten largest.

Sample time point, as interpreted from the label and publication: baseline before first vaccination. The vaccinee samples were drawn from two UK trials, COV001 and COV002, one of which was a single-blind randomized controlled phase 2/3 trial testing AZD1222 (ChAdOx1 nCoV-19) in healthy adults. For TCRbeta chain sequencing, PBMC samples from trial participants were taken at day 0 and at day 28 after the second dose. The CDR3, from cysteine to phenylalanine, totals 16 residues. The only DNA kept is the CDR3, 48 bases in frame from the first base. CDR1 SNHLY and CDR2 FYNNEI are derived from the germline V gene. Trimming takes 6 bases from V and 3 bases from J, and the germline ends sit 18 bases apart.

The sequence links TRBV2 to TRBJ1-3; matching of 6 bases hints at TRBD1 as the D gene. This TCR was sampled from an adult in good health. Material for sequencing was peripheral blood. CDR3 sequence: CASSSNRDGVGNTIYF. The sequence in DNA is TGTGCCAGCAGCTCCAACAGGGATGGAGTTGGAAACACCATATATTTT. Here the CDR3 is joined to the reference TRBV2 and TRBJ1-3 genes, and the full variable domain is: EPEVTQTPSHQVTQMGQEVILRCVPISNHLYFYWYRQILGQKVEFLVSFYNNEISEKSEIFDDQFSVERPDGSNFTLKIRSTKLEDSAMYFCASSSNRDGVGNTIYFGEGSWLTVV.